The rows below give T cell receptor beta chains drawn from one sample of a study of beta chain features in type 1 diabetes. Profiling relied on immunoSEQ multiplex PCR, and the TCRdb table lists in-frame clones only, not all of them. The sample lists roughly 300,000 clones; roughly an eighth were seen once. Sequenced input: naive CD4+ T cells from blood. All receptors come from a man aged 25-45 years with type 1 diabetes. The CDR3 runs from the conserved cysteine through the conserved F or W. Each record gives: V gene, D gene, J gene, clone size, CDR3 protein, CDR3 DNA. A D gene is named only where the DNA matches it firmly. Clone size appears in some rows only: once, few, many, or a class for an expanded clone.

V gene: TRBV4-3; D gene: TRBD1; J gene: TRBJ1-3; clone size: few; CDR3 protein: CASSLGGTDGNTIYF; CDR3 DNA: TGCGCCAGCAGCCTTGGCGGGACAGATGGAAACACCATATATTTT
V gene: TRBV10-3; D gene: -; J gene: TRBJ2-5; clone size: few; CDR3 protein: CAISEQDSGTQYF; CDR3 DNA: TGTGCCATCAGTGAGCAGGATTCAGGGACCCAGTACTTC
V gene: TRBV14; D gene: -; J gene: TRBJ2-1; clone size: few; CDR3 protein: CASSQALGGEQFF; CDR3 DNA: TGTGCCAGCAGCCAAGCCCTAGGCGGTGAGCAGTTCTTC
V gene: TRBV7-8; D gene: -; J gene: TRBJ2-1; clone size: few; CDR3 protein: CASSLGGPTYNEQFF; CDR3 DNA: TGTGCCAGCAGCTTGGGGGGACCAACCTACAATGAGCAGTTCTTC
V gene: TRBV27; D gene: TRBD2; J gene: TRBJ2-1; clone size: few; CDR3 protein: CASSPPPAGRAHNEQFF; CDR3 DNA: TGTGCCAGCAGTCCCCCCCCAGCGGGAAGGGCCCACAATGAGCAGTTCTTC
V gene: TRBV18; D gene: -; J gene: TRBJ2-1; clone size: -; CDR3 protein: CASSPPASDNEQFF; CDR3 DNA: TGTGCCAGCTCACCACCGGCTAGCGACAATGAGCAGTTCTTC
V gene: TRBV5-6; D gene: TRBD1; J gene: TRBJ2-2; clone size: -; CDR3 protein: CASSLRGRTGELFF; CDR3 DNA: TGTGCCAGCAGCTTGAGGGGGCGGACCGGGGAGCTGTTTTTT
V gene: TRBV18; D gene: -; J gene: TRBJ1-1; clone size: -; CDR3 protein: CASSPWGNTEAFF; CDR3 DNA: TGTGCCAGCTCACCGTGGGGCAACACTGAAGCTTTCTTT
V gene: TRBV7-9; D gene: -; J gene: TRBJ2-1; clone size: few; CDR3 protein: CASSRHNEQFF; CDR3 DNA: TGTGCCAGCAGCCGTCACAATGAGCAGTTCTTC
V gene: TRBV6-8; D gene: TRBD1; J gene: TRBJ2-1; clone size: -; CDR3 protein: CASSPIITGVYEQFF; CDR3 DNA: TGTGCCAGCAGCCCAATCATAACAGGGGTATATGAGCAGTTCTTC
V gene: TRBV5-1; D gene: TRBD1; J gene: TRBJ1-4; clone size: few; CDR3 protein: CASSPTGFAEKLFF; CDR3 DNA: TGCGCCAGCAGCCCGACAGGGTTCGCAGAAAAACTGTTTTTT
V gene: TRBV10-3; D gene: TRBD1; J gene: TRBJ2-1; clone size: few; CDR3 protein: CAISGTGGFYNEQFF; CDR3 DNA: TGTGCCATCAGTGGGACAGGGGGCTTCTACAATGAGCAGTTCTTC
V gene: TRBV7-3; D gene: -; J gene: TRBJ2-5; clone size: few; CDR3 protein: CASSLGAGRETQYF; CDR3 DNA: TGTGCCAGCAGCTTAGGGGCTGGGCGGGAGACCCAGTACTTC
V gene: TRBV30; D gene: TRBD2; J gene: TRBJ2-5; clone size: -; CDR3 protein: CAWRGAGTSGAGAQYF; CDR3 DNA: TGTGCCTGGAGGGGTGCCGGGACTAGCGGGGCGGGGGCCCAGTACTTC
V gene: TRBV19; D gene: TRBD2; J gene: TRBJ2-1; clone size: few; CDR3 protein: CASSVGLATYNEQFF; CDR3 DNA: TGTGCCAGTAGTGTGGGACTAGCGACCTACAATGAGCAGTTCTTC
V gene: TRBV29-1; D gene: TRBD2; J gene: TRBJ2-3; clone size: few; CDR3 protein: CSVELGGTDTQYF; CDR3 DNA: TGCAGCGTTGAACTGGGGGGGACAGATACGCAGTATTTT
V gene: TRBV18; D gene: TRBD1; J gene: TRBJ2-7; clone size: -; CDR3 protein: CASSPRQGYEQYF; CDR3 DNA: TGTGCCAGCTCACCCCGACAGGGCTACGAGCAGTACTTC